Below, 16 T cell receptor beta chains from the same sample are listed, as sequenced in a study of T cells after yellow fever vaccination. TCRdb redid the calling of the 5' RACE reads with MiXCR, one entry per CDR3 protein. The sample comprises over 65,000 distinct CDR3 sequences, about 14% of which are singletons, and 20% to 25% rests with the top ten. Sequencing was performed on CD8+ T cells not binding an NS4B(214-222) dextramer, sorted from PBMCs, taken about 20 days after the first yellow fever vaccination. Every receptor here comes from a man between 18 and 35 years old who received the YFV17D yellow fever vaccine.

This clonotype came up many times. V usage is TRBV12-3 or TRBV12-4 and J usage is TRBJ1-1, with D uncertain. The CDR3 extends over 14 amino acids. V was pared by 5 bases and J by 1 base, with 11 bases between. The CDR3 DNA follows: TGTGCCAGCAGTCCGGGCCGGGGGAACACTGAAGCTTTCTTT. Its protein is CASSPGRGNTEAFF.

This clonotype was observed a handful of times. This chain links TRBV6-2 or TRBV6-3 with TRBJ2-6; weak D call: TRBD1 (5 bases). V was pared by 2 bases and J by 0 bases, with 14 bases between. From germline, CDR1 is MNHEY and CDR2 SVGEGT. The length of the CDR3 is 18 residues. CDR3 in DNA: TGTGCCAGCAGTTACCGCCAGGGCCTTAGCTCTGGGGCCAACGTCCTGACTTTC. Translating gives CASSYRQGLSSGANVLTF.

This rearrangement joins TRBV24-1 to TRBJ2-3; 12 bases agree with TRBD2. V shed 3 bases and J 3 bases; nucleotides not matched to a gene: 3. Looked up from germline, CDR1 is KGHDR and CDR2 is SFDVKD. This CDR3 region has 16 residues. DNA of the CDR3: TGTGCCACCAGTGATCGACTAGCGGGGGATACAGATACGCAGTATTTT. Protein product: CATSDRLAGDTDTQYF.

Written as DNA, the CDR3 is TGTGCCAGCAGCGAAACCCGGGACAGCGAAGAGACCCAGTACTTC. This translates into CASSETRDSEETQYF. The chain is built from TRBV7-9 and TRBJ2-5, with TRBD1 identical over 7 bases. Germline assignment: CDR1 SEHNR and CDR2 FQNEAQ (reference sequence). J gave up 3 bases and V 5 bases, and 9 bases lay outside the gene matches. There are 15 residues in the CDR3.

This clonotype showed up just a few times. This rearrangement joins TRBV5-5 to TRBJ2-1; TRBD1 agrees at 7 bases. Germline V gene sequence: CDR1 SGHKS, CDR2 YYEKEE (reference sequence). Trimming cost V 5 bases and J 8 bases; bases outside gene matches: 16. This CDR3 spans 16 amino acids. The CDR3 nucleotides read TGTGCCAGCAGGAACCCGACAGGGCCGCTGGGCGATGAGCAGTTCTTC. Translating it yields CASRNPTGPLGDEQFF.

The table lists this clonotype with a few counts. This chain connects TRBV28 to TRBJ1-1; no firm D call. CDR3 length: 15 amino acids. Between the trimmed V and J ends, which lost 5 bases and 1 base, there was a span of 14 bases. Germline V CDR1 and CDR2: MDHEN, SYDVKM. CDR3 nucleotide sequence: TGTGCCAGCAGTGAAAGGACCGCGGGGAACACTGAAGCTTTCTTT. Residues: CASSERTAGNTEAFF.

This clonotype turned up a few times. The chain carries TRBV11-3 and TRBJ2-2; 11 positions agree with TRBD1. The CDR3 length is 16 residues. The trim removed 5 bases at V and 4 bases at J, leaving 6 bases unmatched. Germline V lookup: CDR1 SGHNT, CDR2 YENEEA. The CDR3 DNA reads TGTGCCAGCAGCGTATTGGGGACAGGGGGCACCGGGGAGCTGTTTTTT. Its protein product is CASSVLGTGGTGELFF.

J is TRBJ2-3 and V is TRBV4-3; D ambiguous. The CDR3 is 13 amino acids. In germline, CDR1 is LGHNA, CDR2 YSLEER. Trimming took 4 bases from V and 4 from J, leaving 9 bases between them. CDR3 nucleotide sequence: TGCGCCAGCAGCCCGACCCTAGCAGATACGCAGTATTTT. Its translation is CASSPTLADTQYF.

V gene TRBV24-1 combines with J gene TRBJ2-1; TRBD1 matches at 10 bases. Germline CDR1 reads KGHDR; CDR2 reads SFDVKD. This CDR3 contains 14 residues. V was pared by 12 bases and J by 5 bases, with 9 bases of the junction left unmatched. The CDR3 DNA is TGTGCCCCGGAGACAGGGGGCCCCGACAATGAGCAGTTCTTC. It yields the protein CAPETGGPDNEQFF.

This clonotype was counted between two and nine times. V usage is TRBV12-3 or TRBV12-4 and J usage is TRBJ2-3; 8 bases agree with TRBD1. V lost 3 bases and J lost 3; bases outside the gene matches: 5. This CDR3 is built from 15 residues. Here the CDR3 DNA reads TGTGCCAGCAGTTTTAGGGGACAGGCAACAGATACGCAGTATTTT. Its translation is CASSFRGQATDTQYF.

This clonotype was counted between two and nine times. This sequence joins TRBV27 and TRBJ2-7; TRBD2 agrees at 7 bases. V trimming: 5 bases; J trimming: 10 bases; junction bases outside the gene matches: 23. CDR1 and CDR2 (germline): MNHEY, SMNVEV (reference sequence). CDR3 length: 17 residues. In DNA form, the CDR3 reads TGTGCCAGCAGTAAGGGACCAGGCTTTGGGCGGGGGACGCGTCAGTACGTC. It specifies CASSKGPGFGRGTRQYV.

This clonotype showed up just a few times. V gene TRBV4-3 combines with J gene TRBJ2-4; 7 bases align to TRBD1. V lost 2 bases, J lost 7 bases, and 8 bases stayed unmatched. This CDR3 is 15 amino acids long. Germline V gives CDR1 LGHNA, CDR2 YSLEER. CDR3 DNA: TGCGCCAGCAGCCAATCGCCCGGGACAGAGAACATTCAGTACTTC. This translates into CASSQSPGTENIQYF.

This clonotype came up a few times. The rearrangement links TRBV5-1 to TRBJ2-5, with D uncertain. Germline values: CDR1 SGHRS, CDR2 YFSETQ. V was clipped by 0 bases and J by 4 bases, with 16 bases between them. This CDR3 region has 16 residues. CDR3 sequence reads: CASSLAGSRYRETQYF. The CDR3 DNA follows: TGCGCCAGCAGCTTGGCCGGTAGCAGGTATAGAGAGACCCAGTACTTC.

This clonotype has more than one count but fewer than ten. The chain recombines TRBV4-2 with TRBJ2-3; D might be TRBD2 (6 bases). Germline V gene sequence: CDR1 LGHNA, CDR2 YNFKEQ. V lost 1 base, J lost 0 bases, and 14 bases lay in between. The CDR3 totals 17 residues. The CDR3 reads CASSQVGRGSSTDTQYF. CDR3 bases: TGTGCCAGCAGCCAAGTGGGACGGGGGTCTAGCACAGATACGCAGTATTTT.

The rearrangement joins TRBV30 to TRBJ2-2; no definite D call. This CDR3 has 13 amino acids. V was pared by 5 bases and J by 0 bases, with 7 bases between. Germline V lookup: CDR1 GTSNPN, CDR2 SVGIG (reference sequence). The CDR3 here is CAWDLANTGELFF. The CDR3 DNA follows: TGTGCCTGGGATCTGGCGAACACCGGGGAGCTGTTTTTT.

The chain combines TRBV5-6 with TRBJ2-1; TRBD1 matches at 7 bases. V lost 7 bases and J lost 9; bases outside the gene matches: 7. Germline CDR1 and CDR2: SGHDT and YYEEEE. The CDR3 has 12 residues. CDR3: CASSTGKVEQFF. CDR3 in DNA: TGTGCCAGCTCGACAGGGAAGGTTGAGCAGTTCTTC.